This passage covers 19 T cell receptor beta chains from one sample sequenced in a study of T cells in Graves' hyperthyroidism and ophthalmopathy. What was amplified from RNA transcripts were TCR beta CDR3 regions. A set of HTBI primers served as the primers for a first-round RT-PCR of the TCR CDR3. Each CDR3 protein is one row after TCRdb ran MiXCR on the multiplex PCR reads. The data show fewer than 650,000 distinct CDR3 sequences, about 14% seen once. What was sequenced was blood. These receptors came from a woman aged 25 to 39 with Graves' hyperthyroidism that later progressed to Graves' ophthalmopathy.

This clonotype was counted at least ten times. The chain joins TRBV9 to TRBJ2-2; no definite D call. With 3 bases removed from V and 6 bases from J, the gap between germline ends came to 15 bases. Germline lookup yields CDR1 SGDLS and CDR2 YYNGEE. The CDR3 extends over 15 amino acids. The CDR3 region has the DNA TGTGCCAGCAGCGCGACCCATGGGTCTCCCGGGGAGCTGTTTTTT. It encodes CASSATHGSPGELFF.

This clonotype showed up many times. The V call is TRBV3-1, the J call TRBJ2-1; D might be TRBD1 or TRBD2, each matching 5 bases. CDR1 is LGHDT, CDR2 YNNKEL, per germline (reference sequence). The CDR3 is 17 residues long. Trimming removed 0 bases at V and 7 bases at J, with 19 bases between. CDR3 nucleotide sequence: TGTGCCAGCAGCCAAGAGAGGGGACCCGAGGCCTTTAATGAGCAGTTCTTC. Its protein is CASSQERGPEAFNEQFF.

This clonotype has ten or more counts. V and J are TRBV6-1 and TRBJ1-1, with D tentatively TRBD1 (6 bases). The germline V and J ends were trimmed by 5 bases and 0 bases, with 10 bases remaining between them. The CDR3 consists of 14 residues. The germline V gene has CDR1 MNHNS and CDR2 SASEGT. The DNA for the CDR3 is TGTGCCAGCAGTCGGGGGACAATGAACACTGAAGCTTTCTTT. Translating gives CASSRGTMNTEAFF.

This clonotype was counted many times. This sequence joins TRBV27 and TRBJ2-7; TRBD1 matches at 7 bases. Germline V gene data show CDR1 as MNHEY and CDR2 as SMNVEV (reference sequence). V gave up 5 bases and J gave up 2 bases; unmatched junction bases: 6. The CDR3 is 14 amino acids. The CDR3 region is CASSITGQPYEQYF. The CDR3 DNA is TGTGCCAGCAGTATCACGGGACAGCCCTACGAGCAGTACTTC.

The table lists this clonotype with many counts. The chain is built from TRBV29-1 and TRBJ2-1; TRBD2 agrees at 7 bases. This CDR3 is built from 16 residues. Trimming at V came to 4 bases and at J to 8 bases, leaving 17 bases not matched to a gene. Germline assignment: CDR1 SQVTM and CDR2 ANQGSEA. CDR3 DNA sequence: TGCAGCGTTGGACTAGCTCTAGCTGGGCTAGGGGATGAGCAGTTCTTC. This translates into CSVGLALAGLGDEQFF.

This clonotype has at least ten counts. This chain connects TRBV10-3 to TRBJ1-2; 9 bases align to TRBD1. Trimming removed 4 bases from V and 4 bases from J; junction bases left unmatched: 4. Germline lookup yields CDR1 ENHRY and CDR2 SYGVKD. The CDR3 runs 14 residues. The CDR3, as DNA: TGTGCCATCAGTGGTGGACAGGGGCGCTATGGCTACACCTTC. This gives the protein CAISGGQGRYGYTF.

This clonotype was detected only a few times. V gene TRBV20-1 combines with J gene TRBJ2-2; the match to TRBD2 covers 8 bases. Germline V gene data show CDR1 as DFQATT and CDR2 as SNEGSKA (reference sequence). J was trimmed by 5 bases and V by 3 bases; bases with no gene match: 5. The CDR3 length is 14 residues. CDR3 region: CSARVLADTGELFF. Written as DNA, the CDR3 is TGCAGTGCTAGGGTACTAGCGGATACCGGGGAGCTGTTTTTT.

This clonotype was recorded many times. The CDR3 DNA is TGTGCCAGCAGTAACAGGGGGCTTAATTCACCCCTCCACTTT. Protein sequence: CASSNRGLNSPLHF. This rearrangement joins TRBV2 to TRBJ1-6; 9 bases agree with TRBD1. The V and J ends lost 5 bases and 6 bases, in that order; junction bases with no gene match: 2. The V gene's germline CDR1 is SNHLY and CDR2 FYNNEI. CDR3 length: 14 residues.

This clonotype was recorded a few times. The rearrangement links TRBV6-2 or TRBV6-3 to TRBJ2-7; no reliable D call. The germline V and J ends were trimmed by 5 bases and 2 bases, with 13 bases remaining between them. The CDR3 sequence is 14 residues long. Germline V gene sequence: CDR1 MNHEY, CDR2 SVGEGT. The DNA of the CDR3 is TGTGCCAGCAGTGGGCTTTCCACGGCCTACGAGCAGTACTTC. Residues: CASSGLSTAYEQYF.

In this sample, this clonotype turned up once. The CDR3 DNA reads TGTGCCAGCATGAACCCGACAGTCCGGTCTGATGGCTACACCTTC. Protein: CASMNPTVRSDGYTF. The chain carries TRBV6-1 and TRBJ1-2; maybe TRBD1 (5 bases). The germline V and J ends were trimmed by 7 bases and 6 bases, with 21 bases remaining between them. The CDR3 spans 15 residues. Germline CDR1 is MNHNS and CDR2 is SASEGT.

This clonotype was counted at least ten times. The V gene is TRBV4-3, the J gene TRBJ2-7; 11 nucleotides match TRBD2. V lost 4 bases to trimming and J lost 3 bases; unmatched junction nucleotides: 5. Germline CDR1 LGHNA, CDR2 YSLEER. The CDR3 contains 15 residues. This CDR3 reads CASSPDSGRGYEQYF. Here the CDR3 DNA reads TGCGCCAGCAGCCCCGATAGCGGGAGGGGCTACGAGCAGTACTTC.

This chain joins TRBV30 and TRBJ2-1, with TRBD2 identical over 9 bases. V shed 5 bases and J 0 bases; nucleotides not matched to a gene: 5. Germline-derived CDR1 and CDR2 are GTSNPN and SVGIG (reference sequence). CDR3 length: 15 residues. The CDR3 sequence is CAWALAGSSYNEQFF. The DNA for the CDR3 is TGTGCCTGGGCCCTAGCGGGGAGCTCCTACAATGAGCAGTTCTTC.

The chain has TRBV5-1 and TRBJ2-7; TRBD1 matches 7 bases. The CDR3 totals 13 residues. V dropped 0 bases and J dropped 6; count of bases not matched to a gene: 3. Germline lookup yields CDR1 SGHRS and CDR2 YFSETQ. CDR3: CASSLVPGGEQYF. CDR3 bases: TGCGCCAGCAGCTTGGTGCCAGGGGGCGAGCAGTACTTC.

The V gene is TRBV19, the J gene TRBJ2-2; D gene ambiguous. Trimming removed 0 bases at V and 5 bases at J, with 13 bases between. Germline V gene data show CDR1 as LNHDA and CDR2 as SQIVND (reference sequence). The length of the CDR3 is 16 residues. As DNA, the CDR3 is TGTGCCAGTAGTATAGATCGGTCGGCTAAGACCGGGGAGCTGTTTTTT. This translates into CASSIDRSAKTGELFF. The whole variable domain, filled in from reference TRBV19 and TRBJ2-2, reads DGGITQSPKYLFRKEGQNVTLSCEQNLNHDAMYWYRQDPGQGLRLIYYSQIVNDFQKGDIAEGYSVSREKKESFPLTVTSAQKNPTAFYLCASSIDRSAKTGELFFGEGSRLTVL.

This clonotype was counted many times. The chain links TRBV6-2 or TRBV6-3 to TRBJ1-2; the match to TRBD1 covers 8 bases. V lost 6 bases and J lost 3; bases outside the gene matches: 9. Germline V gene data show CDR1 as MNHEY and CDR2 as SVGEGT. The CDR3 length is 15 residues. The CDR3 DNA is TGTGCCAGCAGCTCCGGACAGGGCCAGTACTATGGCTACACCTTC. Residues: CASSSGQGQYYGYTF.

The genes are TRBV7-3 and TRBJ2-1; 12 nucleotides match TRBD1. The J segment lost 8 bases and the V segment lost 1 base, leaving 6 bases of the junction unmatched. Per germline, CDR1 SGHTA and CDR2 FQGTGA. This CDR3 spans 16 amino acids. The CDR3 DNA is TGTGCCAGCAGCTTAAGGGGGGGACAGGGGGCCGATGAGCAGTTCTTC. It encodes CASSLRGGQGADEQFF.

A few counts support this clonotype. A read error may explain this, as a much larger clone is one base away. The V call is TRBV2, the J call TRBJ1-6; 8 bases match TRBD1. CDR1 SNHLY and CDR2 FYNNEI come from the germline V gene. The CDR3 sequence is 14 residues long. Here the CDR3 DNA reads TGTGCCGGCAGTCCAACAGGGGGTAATTCACCCCTCCACTTT. As protein: CAGSPTGGNSPLHF.

The chain couples TRBV18 to TRBJ2-1, with TRBD1 as a possible D gene (5 bases). Germline CDR1 is KGHSH and CDR2 is LQKENI. There are 14 residues in the CDR3. Trimming removed 1 base from V and 10 bases from J, with 14 bases in between. CDR3 DNA: TGTGCCAGCTCACCACTTGACAGAACAATGGAGCAGTTCTTC. Translated: CASSPLDRTMEQFF.

This clonotype has at least ten counts. The V gene is TRBV6-1, the J gene TRBJ1-3; possibly TRBD1 for D (6 bases). This CDR3 contains 14 residues. Germline CDR1 is MNHNS and CDR2 is SASEGT. V was cut by 5 bases and J by 4 bases, with 12 bases left in between. CDR3: CASSTGYSGNTIYF. The CDR3 nucleotides read TGTGCCAGCAGTACAGGGTACTCGGGAAACACCATATATTTT.